This paragraph covers one T cell receptor beta chain sequence. The antigen it recognizes is unknown. Per-base quality was not reported, and no clone a single base away is much larger than it. This sample is drawn from a study of identical twins (dated by TCRdb to the mid-2010s). For the wider study: To test whether fetal clonotypes persist, this study deep-sequenced TCR alpha and beta repertoires from monozygotic twins, from unrelated adults of various ages, and from cord blood. Replicate twin experiments were performed at different times using different library preparation protocols to rule out contamination. Overall study outcomes, separate from this receptor: In beta out-of-frame sequences, excess twin sharing was weaker, because having fewer shared sequences lowered the signal-to-noise ratio. Fewer insertions were carried by abundant cord blood beta clonotypes, a similar but weaker trend appeared in young adult naive repertoires, and no such trend appeared in memory repertoires. Out-of-frame TCR alpha sharing in monozygotic twins was systematically underestimated by recombination models, whereas sharing between unrelated individuals was in agreement with the recombination models. Zero-insertion analyses could be partly confounded by invariant T cells such as MAIT and iNKT, although diverse VJ usage argued against such confounding for most clonotypes. Compared with coincidental sharing between unrelated individuals, out-of-frame TCR alpha sequences shared between twins had an excess of sequences with low generation probability. Because the same donors could not be followed over many years, the conclusions depended on cross-sectional statistical analysis.

Every donor in the study was a healthy Caucasian. Three pairs of female monozygotic twins, all aged roughly 18 to 29 years, made up the twin cohort. Peripheral blood mononuclear cells were used as the source from which RNA for TCR libraries was isolated. V and J are truncated by 3 bases and 5 bases respectively, leaving an intervening sequence of 22 bases. The CDR3 measures 18 amino acids from cysteine to phenylalanine. Kept here is only the CDR3 DNA, which spans 54 bases and is read in frame from base 1. Libraries were made using 5' RACE. The instrument was an Illumina HiSeq 2000. Template switching introduced a universal primer binding site; the final cDNA contained a unique molecular identifier, enabling accurate counting of TCR cDNA molecules. Specific primers in the conserved constant-segment region were used to synthesize first-strand cDNA for the TCR alpha and beta chains. To control for contamination, each cDNA library was double barcoded with a SMART-Mk sample barcode plus Illumina barcodes. TruSeq adapter sequences, together with Illumina sample barcodes, were added in two successive PCR steps. The Illumina HiSeq platform was used with custom primers to sequence TCR alpha and beta cDNA libraries. The study's processing was this. MiGEC was used to process raw reads and extract unique molecular identifiers, and MiXCR was used to find CDR3 positions. For each individual, recombination models were inferred using an EM algorithm with the repgenHMM and IGoR tools. The analysis of shared clonotypes was done with the tcR package in R, with sharing normalized by the product of cloneset sizes. To study raw recombination without the effects of thymic and clonal selection, out-of-frame nonproductive sequences were analyzed. TCRdb cleaned the public reads at Q25 with fastp, built clones with MiXCR and kept in-frame beta chains. Every distinct CDR3 protein forms one entry, paired with its most common genes and DNA. TCRdb's processing, not the authors' own work, is the source of the V and J calls. Recorded for this sample are about 890,000 distinct CDR3 sequences; roughly an eighth of them occurred a single time. The ten largest clonotypes hold around 1.5% of the sample.

The sample was also linked to a second study, of yellow fever vaccine responses in identical twins. The second study reports: The authors reported that the T cell response to vaccination in identical twins appeared partly convergent and partly personalized. The study precisely tracked vaccine-responding T cell clones in identical twins.

The sample was PBMCs. Recombination connected TRBV12-3 or TRBV12-4 to TRBJ2-2; 6 matching bases give a weak D call of TRBD2. The receptor's source is a young woman in good health. For the CDR3, the sequence is CASSFPFDTGERTGELFF. The nucleotide sequence reads as follows: TGTGCCAGCAGTTTCCCGTTTGATACGGGAGAAAGGACCGGGGAGCTGTTTTTT.